These T cell receptor beta chains were read from a single sample in a study of OX40 agonist ivuxolimab in advanced cancers. Clones were sequenced by immunoSEQ multiplex PCR, and TCRdb holds only the in-frame ones, with some missing. This sample has about 3,400 clones, with approximately 80% found just once. This material consisted of CD4+ or CD8+ T cells sorted from blood, taken in a trial of the OX40 agonist ivuxolimab. All receptors come from an adult with an advanced solid tumor such as melanoma, head and neck, liver or kidney cancer. Each CDR3 is given with its conserved first and last residue. A D gene is named only where the DNA matches it firmly. Expanded clones get a size class; other rows say once, few or many, or leave the size out.

D,V,J,size,DNA,CDR3
TRBD1,TRBV2,TRBJ2-7,NA,TGTGCCAGCAGTGAATACCGGGACAGGTCCGAGCAGTACTTC,CASSEYRDRSEQYF
NA,TRBV12-5,TRBJ2-7,few,TGTGCTAGTCGAATAGGGACCAACGAGCAGTACTTC,CASRIGTNEQYF
NA,TRBV5-1,TRBJ2-4,NA,TGCGCCAGCAGCTTGGCCTCTGGGATAGCCAAAAACATTCAGTACTTC,CASSLASGIAKNIQYF
TRBD2,TRBV2,TRBJ2-7,NA,TGTGCCAGCAGTGAGTGGGGGGAGAGTAGCGGGGTTTACGAGCAGTACTTC,CASSEWGESSGVYEQYF
NA,TRBV7-9,TRBJ2-4,once,TGTGCCAGCAGCTCCCCCCTATTATCTGACATTCAGTACTTC,CASSSPLLSDIQYF
NA,TRBV9,TRBJ1-2,NA,TGTGCCAGCAGCGTAGATCAGGGACCAGGCTTACGTGGCTACACCTTC,CASSVDQGPGLRGYTF
NA,TRBV20-1,TRBJ2-7,NA,TGCAGTGCTAGTTCTGGAGGCGAGCAGTACTTC,CSASSGGEQYF
TRBD1,TRBV15,TRBJ2-7,NA,TGTGCCACCGGACAGGACTACGAGCAGTACTTC,CATGQDYEQYF
TRBD2,TRBV5-1,TRBJ2-7,once,TGCGCCAGCAGCTGGACTAGCGAAATCTCCTACGAGCAGTACTTC,CASSWTSEISYEQYF
TRBD1,TRBV7-9,TRBJ2-7,few,TGTGCCAGCAGCCCACCGGGACAGAGGGGCGAGCAGTACTTC,CASSPPGQRGEQYF
TRBD1,TRBV5-1,TRBJ2-5,NA,TGCGCCAGCATCAAAATACGAGGGGGCGAGGGGACCCAGTACTTC,CASIKIRGGEGTQYF
NA,TRBV9,TRBJ1-2,NA,TGTGCCAGCAGCGTAGAAGGGGGGCTTGGCTACACCTTC,CASSVEGGLGYTF
TRBD2,TRBV7-9,TRBJ2-1,NA,TGTGCCAGCAGCGAGGGGCTAGCGGGAGTCGGGCCTTACAATGAGCAGTTCTTC,CASSEGLAGVGPYNEQFF
NA,TRBV5-1,TRBJ2-5,NA,TGCGCCAGCAGCTTGGATCTCCCCTACAAGGCGACCCAGTACTTC,CASSLDLPYKATQYF
NA,TRBV28,TRBJ1-4,NA,TGTGCCAGCAGTTTGCAAGGTTATAATGAAAAACTGTTTTTT,CASSLQGYNEKLFF
TRBD2,TRBV6-9,TRBJ2-1,NA,TGTGCCAGCAGTTACACTAGCGGGAGGGCCTTGTATGAGCAGTTCTTC,CASSYTSGRALYEQFF
TRBD2,TRBV7-9,TRBJ2-7,NA,TGTGCCACCGGGGGGAGCGGCACCGACTCCTACGAGCAGTACTTC,CATGGSGTDSYEQYF
NA,TRBV18,TRBJ2-1,few,TGTGCCAGCTCTCTTCACAATGAGCAGTTCTTC,CASSLHNEQFF
NA,TRBV5-1,TRBJ2-7,NA,TGCGCCAGCAGCTTGTGGGGTATTCCCTACGAGCAGTACTTC,CASSLWGIPYEQYF
NA,TRBV30,TRBJ2-1,few,TGTGCCTGGAGTCCTCTAGGCCCTGGCTCTCAGTTCTTC,CAWSPLGPGSQFF
NA,TRBV19,TRBJ1-4,few,TGTGCCAGTAGTTCAGGAACGGCTAATGAAAAACTGTTTTTT,CASSSGTANEKLFF
TRBD2,TRBV5-1,TRBJ2-1,NA,TGCGCCAGCAGCTTGAGCGGGATAAGGAGTGAGCAGTTCTTC,CASSLSGIRSEQFF
NA,TRBV7-8,TRBJ2-5,NA,TGTGCCAGCAGCTTAGCGCGGGGCTTTCAAGAGACCCAGTACTTC,CASSLARGFQETQYF
TRBD2,TRBV28,TRBJ2-3,NA,TGTGCCAGCAGTCCCGGGACTAGCGGGAGGGGGTCAGATACGCAGTATTTT,CASSPGTSGRGSDTQYF
TRBD1,TRBV7-3,TRBJ1-2,NA,TGTGCCAGCAGCTTAAGTGCAGGGGGTGATGGCTACACCTTC,CASSLSAGGDGYTF
TRBD1,TRBV7-9,TRBJ2-2,NA,TGTGCCAGCAGCCCGACAGGGTTTTTGGTGAACACCGGGGAGCTGTTTTTT,CASSPTGFLVNTGELFF
NA,TRBV11-2,TRBJ2-1,NA,TGTGCCAGCAGCTCATACTACAATGAGCAGTTCTTC,CASSSYYNEQFF
TRBD2,TRBV29-1,TRBJ2-1,NA,TGCAGCGTCCCCCCGGGGGGGGGCGCATTCAATGAGCAGTTCTTC,CSVPPGGGAFNEQFF
NA,TRBV10-2,TRBJ2-7,NA,TGCGCCAGCAATCCGACAGGCGCTCCCTACGAGCAGTACTTC,CASNPTGAPYEQYF
TRBD2,TRBV2,TRBJ2-1,NA,TGTGCCAGCAGTGCCTACCTTAGCGGGCTTAATGAGCAGTTCTTC,CASSAYLSGLNEQFF
TRBD1,TRBV19,TRBJ2-1,NA,TGTGCCAGTAGTATAGGGGACAGGGGGCTCTACAATGAGCAGTTCTTC,CASSIGDRGLYNEQFF
TRBD2,TRBV19,TRBJ2-1,NA,TGTGCCAGTAGTAATAGCGGGTCCTCCTACAATGAGCAGTTCTTC,CASSNSGSSYNEQFF
TRBD2,TRBV7-9,TRBJ2-1,NA,TGTGCCAGCAGCTTCGGGGGAGGGCCTAGTGAGCAGTTCTTC,CASSFGGGPSEQFF